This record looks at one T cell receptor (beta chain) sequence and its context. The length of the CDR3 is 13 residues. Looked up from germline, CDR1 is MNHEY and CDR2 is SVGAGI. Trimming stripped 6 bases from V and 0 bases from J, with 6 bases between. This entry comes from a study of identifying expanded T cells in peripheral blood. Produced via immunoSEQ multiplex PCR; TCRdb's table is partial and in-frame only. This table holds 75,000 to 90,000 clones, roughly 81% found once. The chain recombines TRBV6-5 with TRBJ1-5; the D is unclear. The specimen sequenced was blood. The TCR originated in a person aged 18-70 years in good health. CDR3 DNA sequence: TGTGCCAGCAGACGGGATAGCAATCAGCCCCAGCATTTT. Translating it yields CASRRDSNQPQHF.